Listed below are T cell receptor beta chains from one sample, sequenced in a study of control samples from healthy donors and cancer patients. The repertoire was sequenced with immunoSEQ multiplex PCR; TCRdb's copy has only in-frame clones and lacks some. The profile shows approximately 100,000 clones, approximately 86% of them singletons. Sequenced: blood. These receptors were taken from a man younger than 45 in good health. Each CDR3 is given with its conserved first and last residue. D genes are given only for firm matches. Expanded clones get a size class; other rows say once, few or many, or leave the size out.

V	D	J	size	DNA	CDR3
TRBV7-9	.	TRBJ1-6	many	TGTGCCAGCAGCTTAGCTACAGTTAATTCACCCCTCCACTTT	CASSLATVNSPLHF
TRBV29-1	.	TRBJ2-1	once	TGCAGCGCCGGAGGGACAGCGAACTACAATGAGCAGTTCTTC	CSAGGTANYNEQFF
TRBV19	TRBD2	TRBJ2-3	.	TGTGCCAGTAGTACCTCGACTAGCTCAAGGAGCACAGATACGCAGTATTTT	CASSTSTSSRSTDTQYF
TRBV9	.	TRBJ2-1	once	TGTGCCAGCAGCGTAGAAGGTTGGGAGGCTTCCTACAATGAGCAGTTCTTC	CASSVEGWEASYNEQFF
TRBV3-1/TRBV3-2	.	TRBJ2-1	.	TGTGCCAGCAGCCAAGGTTCCAAATACAATGAGCAGTTCTTC	CASSQGSKYNEQFF
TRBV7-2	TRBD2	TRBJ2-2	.	TGTGCCAGCAGCTCAGAGGTGGCGGGGGACACCGGGGAGCTGTTTTTT	CASSSEVAGDTGELFF
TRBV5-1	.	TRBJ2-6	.	TGCGCCAGCAGCGTGACTTTCACAGGGACCGGGGCCAACGTCCTGACTTTC	CASSVTFTGTGANVLTF
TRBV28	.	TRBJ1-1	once	TGTGCCAGCATTGATAATCCCCGTCCTGAAGCTTTCTTT	CASIDNPRPEAFF
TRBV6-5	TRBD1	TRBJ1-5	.	TGTGCCAGCAGTTACGACAGGGGGCAGCCCCAGCATTTT	CASSYDRGQPQHF
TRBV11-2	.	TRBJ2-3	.	TGTGCCAGCAGTTGGAGAACAGATACGCAGTATTTT	CASSWRTDTQYF
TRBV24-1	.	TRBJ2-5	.	TGTGCCACCAGTGGGCCTCCTGAAGAGACCCAGTACTTC	CATSGPPEETQYF
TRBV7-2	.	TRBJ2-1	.	TGTGCCAGCAGGCCCCCGGGACTCCCCTCCCAGTTCTTC	CASRPPGLPSQFF